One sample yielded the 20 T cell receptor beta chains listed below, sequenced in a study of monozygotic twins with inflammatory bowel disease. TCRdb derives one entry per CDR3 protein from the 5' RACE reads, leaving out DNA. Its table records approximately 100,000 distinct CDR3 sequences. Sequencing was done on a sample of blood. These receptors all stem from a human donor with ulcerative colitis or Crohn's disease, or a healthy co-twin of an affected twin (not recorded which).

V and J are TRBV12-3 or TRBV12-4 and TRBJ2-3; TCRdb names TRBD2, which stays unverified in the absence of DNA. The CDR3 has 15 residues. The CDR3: CASSPEEGGADTQYF.

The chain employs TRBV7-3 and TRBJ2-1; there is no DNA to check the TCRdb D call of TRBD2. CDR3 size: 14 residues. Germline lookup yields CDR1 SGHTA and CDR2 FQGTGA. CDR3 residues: CASSQTWGLAEQFF.

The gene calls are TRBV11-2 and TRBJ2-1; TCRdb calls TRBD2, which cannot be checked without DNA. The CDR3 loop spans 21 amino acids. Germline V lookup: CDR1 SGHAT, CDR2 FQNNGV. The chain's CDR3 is CASSKLSIKRGDIKLYNEQFF.

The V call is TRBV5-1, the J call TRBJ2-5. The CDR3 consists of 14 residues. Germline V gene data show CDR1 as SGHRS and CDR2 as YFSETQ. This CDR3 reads CASSLEASGETQYF. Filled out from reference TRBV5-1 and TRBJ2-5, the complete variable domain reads KAGVTQTPRYLIKTRGQQVTLSCSPISGHRSVSWYQQTPGQGLQFLFEYFSETQRNKGNFPGRFSGRQFSNSRSEMNVSTLELGDSALYLCASSLEASGETQYFGPGTRLLVL.

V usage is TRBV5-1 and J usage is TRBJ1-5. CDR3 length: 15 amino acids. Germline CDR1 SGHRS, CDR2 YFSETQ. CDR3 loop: CASRWSLSSDQPQHF.

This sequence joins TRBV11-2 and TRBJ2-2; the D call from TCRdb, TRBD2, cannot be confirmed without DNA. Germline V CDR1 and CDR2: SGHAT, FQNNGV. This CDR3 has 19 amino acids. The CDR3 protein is CASSSGLAGAGGFTGELFF.

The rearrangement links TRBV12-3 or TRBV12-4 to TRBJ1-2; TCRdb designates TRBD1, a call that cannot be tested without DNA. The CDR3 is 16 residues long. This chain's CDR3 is CASSPGPVASYYGYTF.

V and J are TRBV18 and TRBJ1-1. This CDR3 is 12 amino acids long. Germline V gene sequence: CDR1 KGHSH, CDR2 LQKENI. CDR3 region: CASSPLATEAFF. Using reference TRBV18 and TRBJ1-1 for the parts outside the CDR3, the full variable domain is NAGVMQNPRHLVRRRGQEARLRCSPMKGHSHVYWYRQLPEEGLKFMVYLQKENIIDESGMPKERFSAEFPKEGPSILRIQQVVRGDSAAYFCASSPLATEAFFGQGTRLTVV.

CDR3 amino acids: CASSPGQGLNTEAFF. The gene calls are TRBV18 and TRBJ1-1; the D call from TCRdb, TRBD1, cannot be confirmed without DNA. The CDR3 totals 15 residues. Germline V gene data show CDR1 as KGHSH and CDR2 as LQKENI.

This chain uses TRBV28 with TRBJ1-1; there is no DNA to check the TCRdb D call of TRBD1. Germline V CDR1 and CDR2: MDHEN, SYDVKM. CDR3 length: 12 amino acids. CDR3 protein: CASESGDTEAFF.

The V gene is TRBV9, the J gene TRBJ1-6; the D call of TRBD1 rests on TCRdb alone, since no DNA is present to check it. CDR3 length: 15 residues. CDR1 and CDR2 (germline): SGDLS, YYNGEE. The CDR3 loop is CASSVGQGRDSPLHF.

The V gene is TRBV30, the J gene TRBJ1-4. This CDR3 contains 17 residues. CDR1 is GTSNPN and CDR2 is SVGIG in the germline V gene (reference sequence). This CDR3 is CAWSVEGFFATNEKLFF.

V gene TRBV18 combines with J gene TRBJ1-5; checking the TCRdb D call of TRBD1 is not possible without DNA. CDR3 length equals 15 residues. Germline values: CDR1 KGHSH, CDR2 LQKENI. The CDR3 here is CASTGQGLSNQPQHF.

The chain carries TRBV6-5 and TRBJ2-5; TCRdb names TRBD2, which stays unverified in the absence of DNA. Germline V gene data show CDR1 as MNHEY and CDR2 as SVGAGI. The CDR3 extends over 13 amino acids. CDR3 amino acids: CASSLAGVETQYF.

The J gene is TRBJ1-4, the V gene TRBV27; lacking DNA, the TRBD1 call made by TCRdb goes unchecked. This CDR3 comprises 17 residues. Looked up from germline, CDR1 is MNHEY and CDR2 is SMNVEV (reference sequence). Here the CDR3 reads CASSLGQGVITNEKLFF.

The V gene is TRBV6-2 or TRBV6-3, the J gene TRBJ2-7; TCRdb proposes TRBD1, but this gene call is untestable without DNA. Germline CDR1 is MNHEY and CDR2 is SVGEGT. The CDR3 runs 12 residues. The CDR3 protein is CASRNRVYEQYF.

This chain's CDR3 is CASSVGQNPNTGELFF. The chain joins TRBV19 to TRBJ2-2; TCRdb's D call, TRBD1, is unchecked because there is no DNA. The CDR3 length is 16 residues. The germline gives CDR1 LNHDA, CDR2 SQIVND (reference sequence).

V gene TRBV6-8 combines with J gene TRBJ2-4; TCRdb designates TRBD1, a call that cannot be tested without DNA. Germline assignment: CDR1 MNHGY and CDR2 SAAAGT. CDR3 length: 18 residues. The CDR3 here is CASSPWAGDKLAKNIQYF.

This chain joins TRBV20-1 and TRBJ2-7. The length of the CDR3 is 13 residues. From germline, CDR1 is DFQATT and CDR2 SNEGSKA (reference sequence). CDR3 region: CSARPQYTYEQYF.

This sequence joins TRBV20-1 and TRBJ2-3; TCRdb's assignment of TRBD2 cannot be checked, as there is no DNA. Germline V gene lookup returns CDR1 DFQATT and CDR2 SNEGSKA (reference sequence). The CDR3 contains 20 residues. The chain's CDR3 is CSASPTMSGAYPPSTDTQYF.